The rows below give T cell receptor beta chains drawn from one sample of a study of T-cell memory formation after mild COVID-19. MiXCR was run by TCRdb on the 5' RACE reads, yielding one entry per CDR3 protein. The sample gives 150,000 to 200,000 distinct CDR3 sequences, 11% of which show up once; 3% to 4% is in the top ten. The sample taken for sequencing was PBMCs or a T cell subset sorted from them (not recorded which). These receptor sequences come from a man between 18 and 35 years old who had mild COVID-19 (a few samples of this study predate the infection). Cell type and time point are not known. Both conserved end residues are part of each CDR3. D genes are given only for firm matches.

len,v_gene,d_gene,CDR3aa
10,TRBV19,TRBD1,CASGTGEAFF
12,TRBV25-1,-,CASSASWTEAFF
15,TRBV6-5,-,CASTLRGAPYNEQFF
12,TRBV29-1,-,CSVEEGRSTQYF
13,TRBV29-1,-,CSVETGEVYEQYF
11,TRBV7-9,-,CASSFSEKLFF
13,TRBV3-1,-,CASSRDLTYTQYF
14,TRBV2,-,CASSERQRQETQYF
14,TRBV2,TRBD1,CASRGQQTNYGYTF
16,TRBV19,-,CASSIASQGLGETQYF
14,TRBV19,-,CASSAGPPGSTQYF
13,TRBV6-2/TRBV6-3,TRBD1,CASSDQTGSGAFF
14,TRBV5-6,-,CASSLWGGTTPQHF